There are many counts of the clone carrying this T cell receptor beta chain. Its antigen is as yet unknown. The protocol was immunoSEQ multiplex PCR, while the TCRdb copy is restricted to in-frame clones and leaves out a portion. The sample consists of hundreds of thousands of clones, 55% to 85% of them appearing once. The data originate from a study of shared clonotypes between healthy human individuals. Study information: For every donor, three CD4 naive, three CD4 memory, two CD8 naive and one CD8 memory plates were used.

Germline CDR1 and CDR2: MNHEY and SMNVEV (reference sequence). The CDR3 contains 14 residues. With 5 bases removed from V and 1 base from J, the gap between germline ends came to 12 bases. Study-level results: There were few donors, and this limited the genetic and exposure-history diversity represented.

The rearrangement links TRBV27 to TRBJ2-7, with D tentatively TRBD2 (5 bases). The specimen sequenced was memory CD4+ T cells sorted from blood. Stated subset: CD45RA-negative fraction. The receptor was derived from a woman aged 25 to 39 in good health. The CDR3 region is CASSTERRSYEQYF. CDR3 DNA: TGTGCCAGCAGTACCGAACGGAGGTCCTACGAGCAGTACTTC.